This T cell receptor (beta chain) was documented in a study of memory CD4+ T cells and cytomegalovirus serostatus. Background on the study: Donors were healthy Belgian adults, 10 or so CMV seropositive and roughly 25 seronegative. Regarding the study as a whole: Each of approximately 61 CMV-associated TCRbeta sequences occurred in one to five individuals.

Regarding this clone: What it binds is unknown.

The sort gate was single viable CD3+CD4+CD8-CD45RO+ cells for memory CD4+ T cells. Donors' CMV status reflects serum IgG against pp150, pp28, p38, p52. Authors' methods: Out-of-frame sequences were removed, leaving 2,204,828 distinct TCRbeta sequences. The table came from immunoSEQ multiplex PCR; TCRdb's copy has only in-frame clones and leaves some out. Clonal size and the V and J genes are those of that table, whereas D and trimming came from the DNA. The sample includes 48,000 or so clones, around 78% seen only once; the top ten take 0.75% to 0.9%. The CDR3 has 15 residues. In germline, CDR1 is MNHNS, CDR2 SASEGT. V lost 1 base to trimming and J lost 4 bases, with 13 bases between them.

This chain connects TRBV6-1 to TRBJ2-5; D not resolved. Sequenced input: memory CD4+ T cells from blood. This TCR was recovered from an adult in good health and CMV-seronegative. In nucleotides, the CDR3 is TGTGCCAGCAGTGAAGGTTCCACCTTCCGAGAGACCCAGTACTTC. As protein: CASSEGSTFRETQYF.